The 6 T cell receptor beta chains in this list originate from one sample, sequenced in a study of blood T cell repertoires in COVID-19. Only in-frame clones appear in the TCRdb table, and some are missing; sequencing was by immunoSEQ multiplex PCR. The sample lists 140,000 to 150,000 clones; around 80% were seen once. The sequenced material came from peripheral blood. The receptors were sampled from a man aged 60 to 75 with acute or convalescent COVID-19.

The gene calls are TRBV6-5 and TRBJ2-7; perhaps TRBD2 as D (7 bases). Per germline, CDR1 MNHEY and CDR2 SVGAGI. Trimming stripped 6 bases from V and 0 bases from J, with 15 bases between. The CDR3 spans 15 residues. This chain's CDR3 is CASRLLAGASYEQYF. The CDR3 DNA reads TGTGCCAGCAGGTTGCTTGCGGGGGCCTCCTACGAGCAGTACTTC.

The V call is TRBV28, the J call TRBJ2-1; D not resolved. The germline V gene encodes CDR1 MDHEN and CDR2 SYDVKM. CDR3 length: 15 amino acids. Trimming took 6 bases from V and 5 from J, leaving 17 bases between them. This CDR3 reads CASSPGYHRNNEQFF. As DNA, the CDR3 is TGTGCCAGCAGCCCCGGGTATCACCGGAACAATGAGCAGTTCTTC.

The J gene is TRBJ2-1, the V gene TRBV28; D remains unclear. The CDR3 covers 12 residues. Deletions cut 4 bases from V and 8 bases from J, with 9 bases between. Per the germline V gene, CDR1 is MDHEN and CDR2 is SYDVKM. The CDR3 protein is CASSYVTDEQFF. The CDR3 bases are TGTGCCAGCAGTTACGTCACAGATGAGCAGTTCTTC.

The chain joins TRBV7-9 to TRBJ1-4, with D hard to call. CDR1 is SEHNR and CDR2 is FQNEAQ in the germline V gene (reference sequence). V was shortened by 8 bases and J by 8 bases, with 12 bases between the two germline ends. This CDR3 region has 12 residues. CDR3 nucleotide sequence: TGTGCCAGCGGCGGAGGGCGGGAAAAACTGTTTTTT. This sequence encodes CASGGGREKLFF. The full variable domain, in which reference TRBV7-9 and TRBJ1-4 provide the parts outside the CDR3, is DTGVSQNPRHKITKRGQNVTFRCDPISEHNRLYWYRQTLGQGPEFLTYFQNEAQLEKSRLLSDRFSAERPKGSFSTLEIQRTEQGDSAMYLCASGGGREKLFFGSGTQLSVL.

V gene TRBV19 combines with J gene TRBJ1-4; 7 positions agree with TRBD1. V lost 6 bases to trimming and J lost 8 bases; unmatched junction nucleotides: 9. The CDR3 spans 14 residues. Germline CDR1 and CDR2: LNHDA and SQIVND (reference sequence). CDR3 nucleotides: TGTGCCAGTAGGGCGACAGGGTGGAGCGAAAAACTGTTTTTT. It encodes CASRATGWSEKLFF.

This chain uses TRBV23-1 with TRBJ1-2; unclear D gene. TRBV23-1 is an ORF; its function is uncertain. This CDR3 spans 15 amino acids. Trimming shortened V by 0 bases and J by 4 bases, and 12 bases separated the two germline ends. CDR3 loop: CASSQSAGFTYGYTF. The CDR3 nucleotides read TGCGCCAGCAGTCAATCAGCGGGGTTTACCTATGGCTACACCTTC.